This is a list of T cell receptor beta chains from one sample in a study of T cell responses to AZD1222 COVID-19 vaccine. TCRdb's table, derived via immunoSEQ multiplex PCR, lists solely in-frame clones and lacks some. The sample lists about 100,000 clones, approximately 90% occurring once. Sequencing used peripheral blood, obtained on day 0 of AZD1222 vaccination. The receptors derive from an adult in good health. Each CDR3 is given with its conserved first and last residue. A D gene is named only where the DNA matches it firmly. Clone size is stated in some rows and not others, as once, few, many or a class when expanded.

clone size | CDR3 length | D gene | J gene | V gene | CDR3 DNA | CDR3 protein
- | 17 | - | TRBJ1-3 | TRBV9 | TGTGCCAGCAGCGCAGAACAGGGACTGACCTCTGGAAACACCATATATTTT | CASSAEQGLTSGNTIYF
- | 16 | TRBD2 | TRBJ2-7 | TRBV11-2 | TGTGCCAGCAGCGTCTTGACTAGCGGGAGTTGGGACGAGCAGTACTTC | CASSVLTSGSWDEQYF
once | 15 | - | TRBJ1-4 | TRBV28 | TGTGCCAGCAGTTTAAGCTTACAGGGTAATGAAAAACTGTTTTTT | CASSLSLQGNEKLFF
- | 13 | - | TRBJ2-2 | TRBV5-4 | TGTGCCACCACCCTCCCGGACACCGGGGAGCTGTTTTTT | CATTLPDTGELFF
- | 20 | TRBD2 | TRBJ2-7 | TRBV19 | TGTGCCAGTAGTATCCGTTCGGAGTGGCTAGCGGGAGTTAGTTCTCATGAGCAGTACTTC | CASSIRSEWLAGVSSHEQYF
- | 15 | - | TRBJ2-1 | TRBV12-5 | - | CASGLVMGGPGEQFF
- | 18 | - | TRBJ1-5 | TRBV7-8 | TGTGCCAGCAGCTTATACGGAGCAGGTCCATATAGCAATCAGCCCCAGCATTTT | CASSLYGAGPYSNQPQHF
once | 13 | - | TRBJ2-7 | TRBV11-2 | TGTGCCAGCAGCTTAGGCCAGTCTACCGAGCAGTACTTC | CASSLGQSTEQYF
- | 16 | TRBD2 | TRBJ2-2 | TRBV7-9 | TGTGCCAGCAGCTTAGGACTAGCGGGGAACACCGGGGAGCTGTTTTTT | CASSLGLAGNTGELFF
few | 15 | TRBD1 | TRBJ1-1 | TRBV5-4 | TGTGCCAGCAGCTTGGTCCCAGGGGGGAACACTGAAGCTTTCTTT | CASSLVPGGNTEAFF
- | 14 | - | TRBJ1-1 | TRBV10-3 | TGTGCCATCAGATCCGGGACACTTAACACTGAAGCTTTCTTT | CAIRSGTLNTEAFF
few | 15 | TRBD2 | TRBJ2-1 | TRBV18 | TGTGCCAGCTCACCACCGCAGACTAGCGTTAATGAGCAGTTCTTC | CASSPPQTSVNEQFF
- | 16 | - | TRBJ1-3 | TRBV6-5 | TGTGCCAGCAGTTACGGGGGCGCGGCCTCTGGAAACACCATATATTTT | CASSYGGAASGNTIYF
- | 14 | - | TRBJ1-1 | TRBV7-9 | TGTGCCAGCAATTATCTTCTCATGGACACTGAAGCTTTCTTT | CASNYLLMDTEAFF
- | 16 | TRBD2 | TRBJ2-3 | TRBV11-2 | TGTGCCAGCAGCCCCGGACTAGCGGGAGAAACAGATACGCAGTATTTT | CASSPGLAGETDTQYF
- | 13 | - | TRBJ1-6 | TRBV7-2 | TGTGCCAGCAGCCGAGAGCCAGATTCACCCCTCCACTTT | CASSREPDSPLHF
few | 19 | TRBD2 | TRBJ2-5 | TRBV3-1/TRBV3-2 | TGTGCCAGCAGCGCACTATTCGGGACTAGCGGGAGGAGTGTAGAGACCCAGTACTTC | CASSALFGTSGRSVETQYF
once | 15 | TRBD1 | TRBJ1-1 | TRBV9 | TGTGCCAGCAGCCCCCAGACAGGGCCGAACACTGAAGCTTTCTTT | CASSPQTGPNTEAFF
- | 18 | - | TRBJ2-7 | TRBV7-2 | TGTGCCAGCAGCTCGAGCCCGACAGGGACTTCCGCCATCTACGAGCAGTACTTC | CASSSSPTGTSAIYEQYF
- | 13 | - | TRBJ2-2 | TRBV28 | TGTGCCAGCATGCGAGGTGACACCGGGGAGCTGTTTTTT | CASMRGDTGELFF
- | 18 | TRBD2 | TRBJ2-1 | TRBV3-1/TRBV3-2 | TGTGCCAGCAGCCAAGTTACTAGCGGGACTCGTACTAGCAATGAGCAGTTCTTC | CASSQVTSGTRTSNEQFF
- | 14 | - | TRBJ1-2 | TRBV5-1 | TGCGCCAGCAGGGGAGGGGCCCGCAACTATGGCTACACCTTC | CASRGGARNYGYTF
few | 11 | - | TRBJ1-2 | TRBV7-9 | TGTGCCAGCAGCTTAGGACGGGTCCACACCTTC | CASSLGRVHTF
- | 16 | TRBD2 | TRBJ2-3 | TRBV28 | TGTGCCAGCAGTTTAGACGCGGGAGGGGGTACAGATACGCAGTATTTT | CASSLDAGGGTDTQYF
- | 13 | - | TRBJ1-2 | TRBV30 | TGTGCCTGGAGTGCGGGTACCAACTATGGCTACACCTTC | CAWSAGTNYGYTF
- | 14 | - | TRBJ2-5 | TRBV3-1/TRBV3-2 | TGTGCCAGCAGCCCCGCGCTAGCTCAAGAGACCCAGTACTTC | CASSPALAQETQYF
- | 14 | - | TRBJ1-1 | TRBV4-3 | TGCGCCAGCAGCCAGGGACACCGAACAGGTGAAGCTTTCTTT | CASSQGHRTGEAFF
- | 15 | TRBD1 | TRBJ2-1 | TRBV27 | TGTGCCAGCAGTTTGAGAACAGGGGATTGGAATGAGCAGTTCTTC | CASSLRTGDWNEQFF
- | 16 | TRBD2 | TRBJ2-1 | TRBV30 | TGTGCCTGGAGTGTACTCGGGACTAGCGGGAGCCATGAGCAGTTCTTC | CAWSVLGTSGSHEQFF
- | 16 | TRBD1 | TRBJ1-1 | TRBV10-3 | TGTGCCATCAGGACCGGGACAGGGGAAAAGAACACTGAAGCTTTCTTT | CAIRTGTGEKNTEAFF
- | 15 | TRBD1 | TRBJ1-5 | TRBV28 | TGTGCCAGCAGTATGACAGGGGGTAGCAATCAGCCCCAGCATTTT | CASSMTGGSNQPQHF
- | 15 | - | TRBJ2-1 | TRBV6-9 | TGTGCCAGCAGTTATTCAATAAGCTCCTACAATGAGCAGTTCTTC | CASSYSISSYNEQFF
- | 15 | TRBD1 | TRBJ1-2 | TRBV18 | TGTGCCAGCTCATCTCTGGACAGGGATCCTGATGGCTACACCTTC | CASSSLDRDPDGYTF
- | 15 | TRBD1 | TRBJ1-6 | TRBV9 | TGTGCCAGCAGCGTGACGGGACAGGGTAATTCACCCCTCCACTTT | CASSVTGQGNSPLHF
- | 13 | TRBD1 | TRBJ1-1 | TRBV24-1 | TGTGCCACCAGTGCACTAGGGACAGGTGAAGCTTTCTTT | CATSALGTGEAFF
- | 14 | TRBD1 | TRBJ2-1 | TRBV28 | TGTGCCAGCTCCGGGACAGGGGTTTTGAATGAGCAGTTCTTC | CASSGTGVLNEQFF
- | 14 | - | TRBJ1-5 | TRBV24-1 | TGTGCCACCAGTGATTTGGATAGCAATCAGCCCCAGCATTTT | CATSDLDSNQPQHF
few | 16 | TRBD1 | TRBJ1-6 | TRBV11-2 | TGTGCCAGCAGCTTAGTCGCAGGGGGCTTGGAATCACCCCTCCACTTT | CASSLVAGGLESPLHF
- | 15 | - | TRBJ1-1 | TRBV2 | TGTGCCAGCAGTTTGCAGCAGGGGACGAACACTGAAGCTTTCTTT | CASSLQQGTNTEAFF
- | 16 | - | TRBJ1-6 | TRBV7-6 | TGTGCCAGCAGCTTAGTCGGGGGCGAGGGTAATTCACCCCTCCACTTT | CASSLVGGEGNSPLHF
- | 15 | TRBD1 | TRBJ1-5 | TRBV7-9 | TGTGCCAGCAGCCATTCAGACAGGGGGCATCAGCCCCAGCATTTT | CASSHSDRGHQPQHF
- | 14 | TRBD1 | TRBJ1-2 | TRBV4-1 | TGCGCCAGCAAACAAGGGGGCAGGGCGGGTGGCTACACCTTC | CASKQGGRAGGYTF